The subject of this entry is one T cell receptor beta chain. The target antigen is unknown. The data were obtained in a study of T cell responses to AZD1222 COVID-19 vaccine. Produced via immunoSEQ multiplex PCR; TCRdb's table is partial and in-frame only. The sample contains roughly 140,000 clones, about 93% of which appear only once. Study-level results: Unmutated variant regions reportedly attract nearly half of all spike-specific TCRs. Repertoires were obtained solely post-peak T cell response. Clonal diversity was possibly underestimated, and the donors were mostly white British, with more females. Vaccination with two AZD1222 doses was followed by a rise in Spike-specific TCR breadth and depth.

The V gene lost 6 bases and the J gene lost 7 bases, with 18 bases spanning the gap. The CDR3 loop spans 15 amino acids. CDR1 is MGHDK and CDR2 is SYGVNS in the germline V gene. The genes are TRBV25-1 and TRBJ2-2; D is perhaps TRBD2 (5 bases). The specimen was peripheral blood, collected on day 0 of AZD1222 vaccination. This clonotype was sampled from an adult in good health. Written as DNA, the CDR3 is TGTGCCAGCAGCCCCCCGGGAACAGCCCGCGGGGAGCTGTTTTTT. Its protein product is CASSPPGTARGELFF.